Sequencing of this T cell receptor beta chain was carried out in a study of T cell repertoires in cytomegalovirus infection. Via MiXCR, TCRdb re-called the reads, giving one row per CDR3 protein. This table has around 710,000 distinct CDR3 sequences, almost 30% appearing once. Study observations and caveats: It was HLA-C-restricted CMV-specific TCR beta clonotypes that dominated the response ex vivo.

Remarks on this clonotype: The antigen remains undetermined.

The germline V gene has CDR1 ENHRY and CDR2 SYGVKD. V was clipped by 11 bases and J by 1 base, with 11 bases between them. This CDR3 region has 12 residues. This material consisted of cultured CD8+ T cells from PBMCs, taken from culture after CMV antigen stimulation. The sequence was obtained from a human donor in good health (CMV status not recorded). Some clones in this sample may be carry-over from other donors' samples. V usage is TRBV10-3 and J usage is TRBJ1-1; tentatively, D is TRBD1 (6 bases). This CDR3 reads CASQGPNTEAFF. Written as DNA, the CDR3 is TGTGCCTCACAGGGCCCGAACACTGAAGCTTTCTTT.